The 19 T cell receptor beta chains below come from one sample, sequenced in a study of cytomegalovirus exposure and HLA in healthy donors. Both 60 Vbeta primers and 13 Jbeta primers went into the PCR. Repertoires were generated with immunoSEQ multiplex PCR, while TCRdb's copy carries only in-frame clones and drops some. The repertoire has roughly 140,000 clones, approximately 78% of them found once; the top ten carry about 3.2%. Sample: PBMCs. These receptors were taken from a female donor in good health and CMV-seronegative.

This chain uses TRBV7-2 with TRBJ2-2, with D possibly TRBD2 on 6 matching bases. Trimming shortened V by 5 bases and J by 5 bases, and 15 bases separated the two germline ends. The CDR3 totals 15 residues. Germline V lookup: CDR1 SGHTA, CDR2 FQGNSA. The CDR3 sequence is CASSLLAMGTGELFF. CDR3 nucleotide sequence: TGTGCCAGCAGCCTTCTAGCGATGGGGACCGGGGAGCTGTTTTTT.

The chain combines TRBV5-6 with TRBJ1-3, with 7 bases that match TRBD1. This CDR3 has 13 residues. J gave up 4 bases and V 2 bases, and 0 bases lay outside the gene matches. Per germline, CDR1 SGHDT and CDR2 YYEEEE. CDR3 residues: CASSLGGGNTIYF. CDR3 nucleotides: TGTGCCAGCAGCTTAGGGGGCGGAAACACCATATATTTT.

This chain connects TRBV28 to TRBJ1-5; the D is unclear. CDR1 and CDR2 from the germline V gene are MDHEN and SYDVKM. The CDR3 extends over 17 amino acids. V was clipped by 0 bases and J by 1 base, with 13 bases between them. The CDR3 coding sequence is TGTGCCAGCAGTTTATGGGCCTCAGGAGGAAGCAATCAGCCCCAGCATTTT. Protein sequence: CASSLWASGGSNQPQHF.

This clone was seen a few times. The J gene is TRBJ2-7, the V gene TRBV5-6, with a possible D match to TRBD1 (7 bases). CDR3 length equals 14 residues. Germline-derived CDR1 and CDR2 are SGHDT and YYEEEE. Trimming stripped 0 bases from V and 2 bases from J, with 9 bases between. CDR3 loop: CASSLAGGTYEQYF. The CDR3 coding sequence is TGTGCCAGCAGCTTGGCAGGGGGGACCTACGAGCAGTACTTC.

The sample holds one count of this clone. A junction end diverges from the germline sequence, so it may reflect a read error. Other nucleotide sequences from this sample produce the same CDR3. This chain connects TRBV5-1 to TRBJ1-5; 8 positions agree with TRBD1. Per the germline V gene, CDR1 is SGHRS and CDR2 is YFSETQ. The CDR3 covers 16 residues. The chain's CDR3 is CASSLSPGQAGQPQHF. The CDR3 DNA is TGCGCAAGCAGCCTTAGCCCGGGACAGGCGGGTCAGCCCCAGCATTTT.

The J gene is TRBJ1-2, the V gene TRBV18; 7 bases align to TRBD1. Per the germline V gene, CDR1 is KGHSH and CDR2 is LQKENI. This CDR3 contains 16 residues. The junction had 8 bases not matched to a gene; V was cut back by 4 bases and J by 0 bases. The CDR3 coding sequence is TGTGCCAGCTCACGCGGGACAGCAGATTCTAACTATGGCTACACCTTC. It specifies CASSRGTADSNYGYTF.

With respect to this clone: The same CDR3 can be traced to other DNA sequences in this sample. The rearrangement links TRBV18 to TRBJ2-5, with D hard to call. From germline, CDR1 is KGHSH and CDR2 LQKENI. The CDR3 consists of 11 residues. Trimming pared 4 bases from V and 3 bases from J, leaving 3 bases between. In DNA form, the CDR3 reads TGTGCCAGCTCACTCAAAGAGACCCAGTACTTC. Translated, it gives CASSLKETQYF.

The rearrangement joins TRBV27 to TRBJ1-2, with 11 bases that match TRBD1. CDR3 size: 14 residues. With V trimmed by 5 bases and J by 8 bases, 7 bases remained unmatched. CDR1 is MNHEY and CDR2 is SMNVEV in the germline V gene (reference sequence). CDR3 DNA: TGTGCCAGCAGTCCATGGGACAGGGGGTTAGGCTACACCTTC. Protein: CASSPWDRGLGYTF.

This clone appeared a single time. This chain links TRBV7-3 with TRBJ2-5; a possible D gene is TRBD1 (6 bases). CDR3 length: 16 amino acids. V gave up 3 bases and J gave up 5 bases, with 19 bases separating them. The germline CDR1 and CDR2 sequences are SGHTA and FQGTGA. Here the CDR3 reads CASSLMGRGVGETQYF. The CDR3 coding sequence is TGTGCCAGCAGCTTGATGGGCAGGGGCGTGGGGGAGACCCAGTACTTC.

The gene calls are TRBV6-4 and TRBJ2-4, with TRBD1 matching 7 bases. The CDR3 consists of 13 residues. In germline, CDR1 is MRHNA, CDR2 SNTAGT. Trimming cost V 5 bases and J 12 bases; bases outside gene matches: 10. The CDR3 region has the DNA TGTGCCAGCAGTCCAAGATCGGGACAGAATCAGTACTTC. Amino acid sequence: CASSPRSGQNQYF.

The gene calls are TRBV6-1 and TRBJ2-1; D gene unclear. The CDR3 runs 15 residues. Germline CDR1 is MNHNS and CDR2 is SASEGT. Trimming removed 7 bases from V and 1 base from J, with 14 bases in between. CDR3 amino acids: CASNTHAVSYNEQFF. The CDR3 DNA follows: TGTGCCAGCAATACACACGCAGTTTCCTACAATGAGCAGTTCTTC.

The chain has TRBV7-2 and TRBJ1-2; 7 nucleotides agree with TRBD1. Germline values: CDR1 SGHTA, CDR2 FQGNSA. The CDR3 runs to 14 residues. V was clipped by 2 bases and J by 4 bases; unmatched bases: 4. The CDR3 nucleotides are TGTGCCAGCAGCTTAATCGAGGGGGCCTATGGCTACACCTTC. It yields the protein CASSLIEGAYGYTF.

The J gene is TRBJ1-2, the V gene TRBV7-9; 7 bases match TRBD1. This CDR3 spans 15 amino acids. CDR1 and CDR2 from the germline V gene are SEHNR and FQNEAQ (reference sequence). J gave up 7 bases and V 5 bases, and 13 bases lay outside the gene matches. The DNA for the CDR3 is TGTGCCAGCAGCCACTCGACAGGGATTAAGGCTGGCTACACCTTC. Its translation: CASSHSTGIKAGYTF.

CDR3 loop: CASSGGGNSYNEQFF. The CDR3 region has the DNA TGTGCCAGCAGCGGGGGGGGGAACTCCTACAATGAGCAGTTCTTC. J is TRBJ2-1 and V is TRBV7-6, with 7 bases lining up with TRBD2. This CDR3 region has 15 residues. Germline V gene lookup returns CDR1 SGHVS and CDR2 FNYEAQ. With 5 bases clipped from V and 0 bases from J, the junction kept 4 bases outside the gene matches.

CDR3 DNA: TGTGCCAGCAGTGGGCTCTCTGGGGCCAACGTCCTGACTTTC. Its protein is CASSGLSGANVLTF. V is TRBV6-1 and J is TRBJ2-6; D unresolved. CDR1 is MNHNS, CDR2 SASEGT, per germline. The CDR3 spans 14 residues. V gave up 4 bases and J gave up 0 bases, with 4 bases separating them.

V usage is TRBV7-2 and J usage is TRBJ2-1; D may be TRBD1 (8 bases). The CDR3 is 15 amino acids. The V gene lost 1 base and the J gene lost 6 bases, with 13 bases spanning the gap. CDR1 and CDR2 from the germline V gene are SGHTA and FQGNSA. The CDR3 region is CASSLVQGGGNEQFF. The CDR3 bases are TGTGCCAGCAGCTTAGTACAGGGGGGGGGCAATGAGCAGTTCTTC.

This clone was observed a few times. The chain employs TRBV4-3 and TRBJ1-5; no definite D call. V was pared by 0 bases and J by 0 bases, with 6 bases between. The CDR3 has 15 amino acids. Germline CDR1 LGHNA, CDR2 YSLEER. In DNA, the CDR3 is TGCGCCAGCAGCCAAGAATCCTATAGCAATCAGCCCCAGCATTTT. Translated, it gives CASSQESYSNQPQHF.

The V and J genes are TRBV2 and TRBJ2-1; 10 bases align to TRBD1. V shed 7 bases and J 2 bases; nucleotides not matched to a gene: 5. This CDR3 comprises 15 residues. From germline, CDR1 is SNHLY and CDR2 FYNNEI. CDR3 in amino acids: CASITGTGAYNEQFF. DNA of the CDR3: TGTGCCAGCATTACCGGGACAGGGGCCTACAATGAGCAGTTCTTC.

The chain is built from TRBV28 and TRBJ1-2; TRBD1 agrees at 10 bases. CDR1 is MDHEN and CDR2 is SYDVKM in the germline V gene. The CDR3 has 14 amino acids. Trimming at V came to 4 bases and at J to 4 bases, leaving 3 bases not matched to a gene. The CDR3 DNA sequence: TGTGCCAGCAGTTGGGGACAGGGGATCTATGGCTACACCTTC. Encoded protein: CASSWGQGIYGYTF.